This entry features one T cell receptor beta chain sequence. The antigen is unknown. The PCR was carried out with 60 Vbeta primers and 13 Jbeta primers. Produced via immunoSEQ multiplex PCR; TCRdb's table is partial and in-frame only. The sample includes fewer than 200,000 clones, 80% of them seen just once. The data were obtained in a study of cytomegalovirus exposure and HLA in healthy donors. Notes on the study in general: Indistinguishable V segments such as TRBV6-2 and TRBV6-3 were excluded. Both high specificity and high sensitivity reportedly marked the classifier's diagnosis of cytomegalovirus status.

CDR1 is ENHRY and CDR2 is SYGVKD in the germline V gene. V was pared by 2 bases and J by 7 bases, with 14 bases between. There are 15 residues in the CDR3. Sequenced input: PBMCs. The receptor was isolated from a boy younger than 18 in good health and CMV-seronegative. This chain links TRBV10-3 with TRBJ1-4, with no clear D. The CDR3 reads CAISEPPEGAEKLFF. CDR3 nucleotides: TGTGCCATCAGTGAGCCCCCTGAGGGTGCTGAAAAACTGTTTTTT.